Below, 27 T cell receptor beta chains from the same sample are listed, as sequenced in a study of T-cell reconstitution after alpha-beta-depleted transplantation in children. Preparation of the TCRbeta library was carried out with unique molecular identifiers. TCRdb re-derived calls from the PCR reads in MiXCR, one entry per CDR3 protein. The sample carries 90,000 to 100,000 distinct CDR3 sequences, more than 20% recorded once. Sequenced material: PBMCs, taken before TCRalphabeta/CD19-depleted stem cell transplant. The receptors stem from a boy aged 2-15 years with acute lymphoblastic leukemia, due to receive a stem cell transplant.

This clonotype appeared a few times. This chain links TRBV6-6 with TRBJ1-5; the D is unclear. V was clipped by 6 bases and J by 2 bases, with 5 bases between them. CDR3 length: 12 amino acids. Germline V lookup: CDR1 MNHNY, CDR2 SVGAGI (reference sequence). The CDR3 sequence is CASRDGNQPQHF. In DNA, the CDR3 is TGTGCCAGCAGAGACGGCAATCAGCCCCAGCATTTT.

This clonotype has more than one count but fewer than ten. The rearrangement links TRBV20-1 to TRBJ1-5, with unresolved D. Germline lookup yields CDR1 DFQATT and CDR2 SNEGSKA (reference sequence). The CDR3 contains 13 residues. Trimming removed 1 base at V and 7 bases at J, with 11 bases between. The DNA for the CDR3 is TGCAGTGCTAGAGCCTTGGAAGGACAGCCCCAGCATTTT. Translated: CSARALEGQPQHF.

Only a few counts were recorded for this clonotype. V is TRBV28 and J is TRBJ2-3, with 8 bases fitting TRBD2. After removal of 6 bases from V and 3 bases from J, the junction contained 11 bases not matched to a gene. Germline CDR1 MDHEN, CDR2 SYDVKM. The CDR3 is made up of 16 amino acids. In nucleotides, the CDR3 is TGTGCCAGCAGCCGCGGACCGGGACTAGGAACAGATACGCAGTATTTT. As protein: CASSRGPGLGTDTQYF.

This clonotype was detected a few times. This chain uses TRBV5-5 with TRBJ2-2; 8 nucleotides line up with TRBD2. Trimming took 3 bases from V and 3 from J; bases not matched to a gene: 7. The CDR3 has 16 amino acids. Germline loops: CDR1 SGHKS, CDR2 YYEKEE (reference sequence). The CDR3 DNA is TGTGCCAGCAGCTGGGCGGGGGGCGAGTACACCGGGGAGCTGTTTTTT. Its translation is CASSWAGGEYTGELFF.

This clonotype showed up just a few times. The chain links TRBV3-1 to TRBJ2-7, with 10 bases fitting TRBD2. Germline V CDR1 and CDR2: LGHDT, YNNKEL (reference sequence). V shed 2 bases, J shed 1 base, and the junction held 11 bases outside the gene matches. This CDR3 region has 18 residues. The CDR3 sequence: CASSQHTTGLAASYEQYF. The CDR3 bases are TGTGCCAGCAGCCAACATACTACCGGACTAGCGGCGTCCTACGAGCAGTACTTC.

This clonotype has just a few counts. The CDR3 DNA is TGCAGTGCTGTGGGGTTAAGGCTAGCGGAGAACCAAGAGACCCAGTACTTC. As protein: CSAVGLRLAENQETQYF. The genes are TRBV20-1 and TRBJ2-5, with 7 bases fitting TRBD2. The CDR3 extends over 17 amino acids. Germline V gene sequence: CDR1 DFQATT, CDR2 SNEGSKA (reference sequence). J was trimmed by 0 bases and V by 5 bases; bases with no gene match: 15.

V gene TRBV7-9 combines with J gene TRBJ2-7; TRBD2 is a possible D gene (6 bases). The V end was cut by 5 bases, the J end by 5 bases, with 16 bases between. CDR1 SEHNR and CDR2 FQNEAQ come from the germline V gene (reference sequence). This CDR3 is built from 14 residues. The CDR3 here is CASSPRDLPHEQYF. CDR3 DNA: TGTGCCAGCAGCCCCCGGGACTTACCTCACGAGCAGTACTTC.

The chain uses TRBV7-9 and TRBJ1-1, with D uncertain. The V end lost 5 bases, the J end lost 9 bases, and 22 bases lay between the germline ends. Germline-derived CDR1 and CDR2 are SEHNR and FQNEAQ (reference sequence). CDR3 length: 15 amino acids. The chain's CDR3 is CASSPTWVGANKAFF. CDR3 DNA: TGTGCCAGCAGCCCCACGTGGGTGGGCGCCAACAAAGCTTTCTTT.

This clonotype was recorded only once. The chain carries TRBV7-9 and TRBJ2-3; possibly TRBD2 for D (6 bases). The length of the CDR3 is 13 residues. The V and J ends lost 5 bases and 14 bases respectively, with 20 bases between them. Germline loops: CDR1 SEHNR, CDR2 FQNEAQ (reference sequence). CDR3 loop: CASSGSGGWDSYF. The CDR3 DNA follows: TGTGCCAGCAGCGGGTCCGGGGGTTGGGATTCGTATTTT.

This clonotype was seen ten or more times. The chain carries TRBV24-1 and TRBJ2-2; D unresolved. The CDR3 has 15 amino acids. Trimming stripped 0 bases from V and 3 bases from J, with 7 bases between. The V gene's germline CDR1 is KGHDR and CDR2 SFDVKD. CDR3 nucleotides: TGTGCCACCAGTGATTTGCAAAGGGACACCGGGGAGCTGTTTTTT. Its protein product is CATSDLQRDTGELFF.

Ten or more counts support this clonotype. The chain has TRBV5-1 and TRBJ1-2, with no clear D. Trimming stripped 1 base from V and 4 bases from J, with 20 bases between. The germline V gene encodes CDR1 SGHRS and CDR2 YFSETQ. The CDR3 is made up of 17 amino acids. DNA for the CDR3: TGCGCCAGCAGCTTGTTGACGTTCGGGGATCGGGGCTATGGCTACACCTTC. It encodes CASSLLTFGDRGYGYTF.

This clonotype was seen more than once but under ten times. This chain joins TRBV5-5 and TRBJ2-3; 8 positions match TRBD2. CDR3 length: 17 residues. Per the germline V gene, CDR1 is SGHKS and CDR2 is YYEKEE (reference sequence). The V segment lost 1 base and the J segment 0 bases; nucleotides outside the gene matches: 7. The CDR3 nucleotides read TGTGCCAGCAGCTTGTTCCTAACTAGCGGTAGCACAGATACGCAGTATTTT. Translated, it gives CASSLFLTSGSTDTQYF.

This clonotype was observed a handful of times. The rearrangement uses TRBV6-1 and TRBJ1-2; no clear D gene. V was pared by 7 bases and J by 9 bases, with 15 bases between. Germline loops: CDR1 MNHNS, CDR2 SASEGT. The CDR3 extends over 12 amino acids. CDR3 protein: CASTRPGGRYTF. The CDR3 DNA reads as TGTGCCAGCACTCGGCCCGGCGGGCGCTACACCTTC.

This sequence joins TRBV6-2 or TRBV6-3 and TRBJ2-7; 7 nucleotides align to TRBD1. The ends lost 2 bases at V and 3 bases at J; junction bases unmatched: 7. This CDR3 contains 15 residues. The germline V gene encodes CDR1 MNHEY and CDR2 SVGEGT. The CDR3 DNA sequence: TGTGCCAGCAGTTACCTAGAGGGGGCAAACTACGAGCAGTACTTC. Protein sequence: CASSYLEGANYEQYF.

This clonotype was seen a handful of times. The chain links TRBV9 to TRBJ2-2; D assignment may be TRBD1 or TRBD2 (6 bases each). V was pared by 4 bases and J by 6 bases, with 19 bases between. This CDR3 spans 16 amino acids. In germline, CDR1 is SGDLS, CDR2 YYNGEE. The CDR3 loop is CASSPSGARLAGELFF. The CDR3 DNA reads as TGTGCCAGCAGCCCGTCGGGGGCTAGATTGGCCGGGGAGCTGTTTTTT.

This clonotype was counted ten times or more. The chain joins TRBV28 to TRBJ2-2; possibly TRBD2 for D (5 bases). CDR3 length: 17 residues. The germline gives CDR1 MDHEN, CDR2 SYDVKM. V lost 3 bases and J 5 bases, leaving 19 bases between the germline ends. This CDR3 is CASSFNAGWIETGELFF. The CDR3 DNA reads as TGTGCCAGCAGTTTCAACGCGGGTTGGATTGAAACCGGGGAGCTGTTTTTT. The entire variable domain, with the rest obtained from reference TRBV28 and TRBJ2-2, is as follows: DVKVTQSSRYLVKRTGEKVFLECVQDMDHENMFWYRQDPGLGLRLIYFSYDVKMKEKGDIPEGYSVSREKKERFSLILESASTNQTSMYLCASSFNAGWIETGELFFGEGSRLTVL.

This clonotype showed up just a few times. The chain recombines TRBV25-1 with TRBJ2-4, with D perhaps assigned TRBD1 or TRBD2 (5 bases each). This CDR3 spans 15 amino acids. Germline V lookup: CDR1 MGHDK, CDR2 SYGVNS. Trimming stripped 7 bases from V and 3 bases from J, with 16 bases between. CDR3 sequence: CASKGRVGGKNIQYF. The CDR3 coding sequence is TGTGCCAGCAAGGGGAGAGTCGGCGGCAAAAACATTCAGTACTTC.

This sequence joins TRBV6-1 and TRBJ2-5; D uncertain. Germline CDR1 MNHNS, CDR2 SASEGT. Trimming cost V 2 bases and J 1 base, with 11 bases left between them. CDR3 length: 15 residues. The CDR3 DNA is TGTGCCAGCAGTGAATTCGACCGATTCCAAGAGACCCAGTACTTC. As protein: CASSEFDRFQETQYF.

This clonotype was seen only a few times. The rearrangement joins TRBV5-1 to TRBJ2-2; D not certain. CDR3 length: 14 amino acids. V was clipped by 2 bases and J by 3 bases, with 8 bases between them. In germline, CDR1 is SGHRS, CDR2 YFSETQ. The CDR3 DNA follows: TGCGCCAGCAGCTTAGTCGTGGACACCGGGGAGCTGTTTTTT. This codes for CASSLVVDTGELFF.

V gene TRBV12-3 or TRBV12-4 combines with J gene TRBJ2-2, with D possibly called TRBD1 or TRBD2 (5 bases each). V dropped 6 bases and J dropped 4 bases, with 18 bases sitting between them. The CDR3 totals 16 residues. CDR3 coding DNA: TGTGCCAGCAGCCCCTTTTCTGGGGCGGGCACCGGGGAGCTGTTTTTT. Translated: CASSPFSGAGTGELFF.

The chain employs TRBV20-1 and TRBJ2-1, with D tentatively TRBD2 (6 bases). Per germline, CDR1 DFQATT and CDR2 SNEGSKA (reference sequence). Deletions cut 1 base from V and 2 bases from J, with 12 bases between. CDR3 length: 15 residues. This chain's CDR3 is CSARAVAEAYNEQFF. In DNA form, the CDR3 reads TGCAGTGCTAGAGCGGTAGCGGAGGCCTACAATGAGCAGTTCTTC.

This clonotype has just a few counts. The chain is built from TRBV9 and TRBJ1-2; a possible D gene is TRBD1 (5 bases). The CDR3 runs 15 residues. CDR1 is SGDLS, CDR2 YYNGEE, per germline. V was shortened by 3 bases and J by 2 bases, with 14 bases between the two germline ends. In nucleotides, the CDR3 is TGTGCCAGCAGCGACTACCGGGGACTGAACTATGGCTACACCTTC. As protein: CASSDYRGLNYGYTF.

This clonotype appeared a single time. This chain uses TRBV12-3 or TRBV12-4 with TRBJ2-5; 7 positions agree with TRBD2. This CDR3 contains 16 residues. The ends lost 3 bases at V and 5 bases at J; junction bases unmatched: 12. The CDR3 loop reads CASSFSASGGLETQYF. DNA of the CDR3: TGTGCCAGCAGTTTCTCGGCTAGCGGAGGGCTGGAGACCCAGTACTTC.

This clonotype was detected ten times or more. The chain carries TRBV7-2 and TRBJ2-1, with 9 bases that match TRBD2. Per germline, CDR1 SGHTA and CDR2 FQGNSA. This CDR3 is built from 15 residues. J lost 3 bases, V lost 5 bases, and 5 bases had no gene match. The CDR3 bases are TGTGCCAGCAGCCTCTCTAGCGGGGACTACAATGAGCAGTTCTTC. Translation gives CASSLSSGDYNEQFF.

This clonotype was detected a few times. The chain couples TRBV29-1 to TRBJ2-7; 9 bases are a match to TRBD1. CDR1 is SQVTM, CDR2 ANQGSEA, per germline. V lost 6 bases to trimming and J lost 3 bases; unmatched junction nucleotides: 6. This CDR3 contains 13 residues. CDR3 DNA sequence: TGCAGCGTCGCCCCGGACAGGGGCTACGAGCAGTACTTC. This codes for CSVAPDRGYEQYF.

The rearrangement links TRBV12-3 or TRBV12-4 to TRBJ2-7, with D possibly being TRBD1 (6 bases). V was cut by 5 bases and J by 10 bases, with 15 bases left in between. This CDR3 comprises 12 residues. The CDR3, as DNA: TGTGCCAGCAGTGCTACTAGGGGGAAACAGTACTTC. It codes for CASSATRGKQYF.

The rearrangement links TRBV12-3 or TRBV12-4 to TRBJ2-3; D is ambiguous. Deletions cut 4 bases from V and 2 bases from J, with 10 bases between. The CDR3 is 14 amino acids. The CDR3 sequence: CASSYTIDTDTQYF. The CDR3 nucleotides are TGTGCCAGCAGTTATACTATAGACACAGATACGCAGTATTTT.